These 25 T cell receptor beta chains share one sample of origin, sequenced in a study of beta chain features in type 1 diabetes. Study-wide results and limits: Moderately but significantly shorter TCRB CDR3s were found in Type 1 diabetes patients in all four CD4+ subsets.

Sequencing targeted expressed TCRB transcripts, as all isolated RNA had been reverse transcribed. TCRdb's copy holds only in-frame clones and misses some; the assay was immunoSEQ multiplex PCR. Seen here are fewer than 350,000 clones, approximately 16% observed once, and the top ten hold 0.015%. Antigen specificity for these receptors is unknown. The sample taken for sequencing was naive CD4+ T cells from blood. These receptors were collected from a man aged 18 to 29 with type 1 diabetes.

Comments on this clone: This sample also contains other DNA sequences that code for the same CDR3. The chain combines TRBV5-1 with TRBJ1-1; D not resolved. This CDR3 has 13 residues. The germline V and J ends were trimmed by 0 bases and 2 bases, with 5 bases remaining between them. Germline assignment: CDR1 SGHRS and CDR2 YFSETQ. The CDR3 nucleotides read TGCGCCAGCAGCTTGGCCCTAAACACTGAAGCTTTCTTT. Its translation is CASSLALNTEAFF.

The genes are TRBV25-1 and TRBJ1-1, with D perhaps TRBD1 (6 bases). There are 13 residues in the CDR3. The germline V gene has CDR1 MGHDK and CDR2 SYGVNS. V lost 5 bases and J lost 1, with 8 bases in between. The CDR3 DNA reads TGTGCCAGCAGTAAACAGGGGAACACTGAAGCTTTCTTT. Translation: CASSKQGNTEAFF.

This clone was seen a few times. V usage is TRBV30 and J usage is TRBJ1-5, with a tentative D call TRBD1 (6 bases). Germline V CDR1 and CDR2: GTSNPN, SVGIG (reference sequence). The length of the CDR3 is 13 residues. Trimming removed 2 bases at V and 4 bases at J, with 9 bases between. CDR3 amino acids: CAWSTTGNQPQHF. Here the CDR3 DNA reads TGTGCCTGGAGTACAACAGGGAATCAGCCCCAGCATTTT. Filled out from reference TRBV30 and TRBJ1-5, the complete variable domain reads SQTIHQWPATLVQPVGSPLSLECTVEGTSNPNLYWYRQAAGRGLQLLFYSVGIGQISSEVPQNLSASRPQDRQFILSSKKLLLSDSGFYLCAWSTTGNQPQHFGDGTRLSIL.

The chain carries TRBV11-2 and TRBJ2-1, with a possible D match to TRBD1 (5 bases). The CDR3 spans 14 residues. Germline V gene sequence: CDR1 SGHAT, CDR2 FQNNGV. Trimming took off 3 bases at V and 4 bases at J, with 10 bases between the two ends. In nucleotides, the CDR3 is TGTGCCAGCAGCTTTCAACGGACATACAATGAGCAGTTCTTC. Translation: CASSFQRTYNEQFF.

In its sample, this clone was seen a few times. The chain recombines TRBV25-1 with TRBJ1-1, with D possibly TRBD1 on 6 matching bases. The CDR3 sequence is 13 residues long. In germline, CDR1 is MGHDK, CDR2 SYGVNS. V was cut by 11 bases and J by 6 bases, with 19 bases left in between. As DNA, the CDR3 is TGTGCCCCCCGGGACATCGAGCCCTCTGAAGCTTTCTTT. Its translation: CAPRDIEPSEAFF.

The chain couples TRBV18 to TRBJ2-7; 10 bases line up with TRBD2. Germline-derived CDR1 and CDR2 are KGHSH and LQKENI. This CDR3 contains 15 residues. V was pared by 3 bases and J by 6 bases, with 8 bases of the junction left unmatched. This CDR3 is CASSPGGTSVFEQYF. In DNA form, the CDR3 reads TGTGCCAGCTCACCCGGTGGGACTAGCGTTTTCGAGCAGTACTTC.

About this clone itself: The same CDR3 can be traced to other DNA sequences in this sample. The chain carries TRBV7-2 and TRBJ1-2; TRBD1 matches at 7 bases. Germline V gene data show CDR1 as SGHTA and CDR2 as FQGNSA. J lost 4 bases, V lost 5 bases, and 4 bases had no gene match. The CDR3 sequence is 13 residues long. CDR3 sequence (DNA): TGTGCCAGCAGCAGCGACAGGGTCTATGGCTACACCTTC. As protein: CASSSDRVYGYTF. Filled out from reference TRBV7-2 and TRBJ1-2, the complete variable domain reads GAGVSQSPSNKVTEKGKDVELRCDPISGHTALYWYRQSLGQGLEFLIYFQGNSAPDKSGLPSDRFSAERTGGSVSTLTIQRTQQEDSAVYLCASSSDRVYGYTFGSGTRLTVV.

This clone was counted only a few times. In DNA, the CDR3 is TGCAGCGTCAAGGGGACAGGGGCGGGTTTGACCAAAAACATTCAGTACTTC. This codes for CSVKGTGAGLTKNIQYF. V and J are TRBV29-1 and TRBJ2-4; 10 positions agree with TRBD1. V lost 6 bases and J lost 2; bases outside the gene matches: 13. Germline CDR1 reads SQVTM; CDR2 reads ANQGSEA. CDR3 length: 17 residues.

The rearrangement links TRBV29-1 to TRBJ2-1; TRBD1 aligns across 7 bases. The CDR3 length is 20 residues. The trim removed 0 bases at V and 0 bases at J, leaving 17 bases unmatched. Germline assignment: CDR1 SQVTM and CDR2 ANQGSEA. The CDR3 here is CSVEERPTGSKISSYNEQFF. Written as DNA, the CDR3 is TGCAGCGTTGAAGAACGCCCGACAGGGTCTAAGATTAGCTCCTACAATGAGCAGTTCTTC.

This clone was found a few times. The chain carries TRBV4-3 and TRBJ2-6; D possibly corresponds to TRBD2 (5 bases). V shed 2 bases and J shed 4 bases, with 12 bases lying between them. This CDR3 comprises 16 residues. CDR1 and CDR2 (germline): LGHNA, YSLEER. The CDR3 DNA reads TGCGCCAGCAGCCAAAGGCGAGGGAGAGGGGCCAACGTCCTGACTTTC. It yields the protein CASSQRRGRGANVLTF.

The chain has TRBV4-1 and TRBJ1-1; D gene unclear. Trimming removed 0 bases from V and 0 bases from J, with 11 bases in between. The germline CDR1 and CDR2 sequences are MGHRA and YSYEKL. The CDR3 spans 16 residues. In DNA form, the CDR3 reads TGCGCCAGCAGCCAAGAAGACGGGATGATGAACACTGAAGCTTTCTTT. Protein product: CASSQEDGMMNTEAFF.

This clone came up a few times. The CDR3 DNA follows: TGCAGCGTTACAGGGGGTCCGCTCATCGAGCAGTACTTC. The encoded protein is CSVTGGPLIEQYF. V gene TRBV29-1 combines with J gene TRBJ2-7; 8 nucleotides line up with TRBD1. CDR3 length: 13 amino acids. Germline CDR1 and CDR2: SQVTM and ANQGSEA. V was clipped by 5 bases and J by 6 bases; unmatched bases: 9.

The chain links TRBV28 to TRBJ2-2; weak D call: TRBD1 (6 bases). CDR1 and CDR2 (germline): MDHEN, SYDVKM. This CDR3 region has 15 residues. V lost 8 bases to trimming and J lost 5 bases, with 18 bases between them. As DNA, the CDR3 is TGTGCCAGCCGCTCGGGTTCAGGGGTGACCGGGGAGCTGTTTTTT. It is translated as CASRSGSGVTGELFF.

This chain joins TRBV25-1 and TRBJ2-7, with D perhaps matching TRBD1 (6 bases). V was clipped by 4 bases and J by 6 bases, with 16 bases between them. The CDR3 spans 14 residues. Germline assignment: CDR1 MGHDK and CDR2 SYGVNS. The CDR3 loop reads CASSAGQRFGEQYF. CDR3 bases: TGTGCCAGCAGTGCCGGACAGAGGTTCGGCGAGCAGTACTTC.

The rearrangement uses TRBV4-1 and TRBJ1-2; D is unresolved. Germline CDR1 MGHRA, CDR2 YSYEKL. The V end lost 1 base, the J end lost 4 bases, and 13 bases lay between the germline ends. The length of the CDR3 is 15 residues. The CDR3 DNA is TGCGCCAGCAGCCAAGTCCGGGAATTGGGCTATGGCTACACCTTC. It translates to CASSQVRELGYGYTF.

This clone appeared a few times. The gene calls are TRBV11-2 and TRBJ2-2, with D perhaps TRBD1 (5 bases). Trimming removed 7 bases at V and 4 bases at J, with 19 bases between. Per the germline V gene, CDR1 is SGHAT and CDR2 is FQNNGV. The length of the CDR3 is 16 residues. The CDR3 DNA reads TGTGCCAGCACCAAGACTGTCCGGACACCCACCGGGGAGCTGTTTTTT. Translating it yields CASTKTVRTPTGELFF. Together with reference TRBV11-2 and TRBJ2-2, the CDR3 gives the full variable domain: EAGVAQSPRYKIIEKRQSVAFWCNPISGHATLYWYQQILGQGPKLLIQFQNNGVVDDSQLPKDRFSAERLKGVDSTLKIQPAKLEDSAVYLCASTKTVRTPTGELFFGEGSRLTVL.

This clone showed up just a few times. This rearrangement joins TRBV18 to TRBJ1-1; no reliable D call. The CDR3 extends over 11 amino acids. V gave up 6 bases and J gave up 3 bases, with 5 bases separating them. Germline CDR1 reads KGHSH; CDR2 reads LQKENI. The DNA of the CDR3 is TGTGCCAGCTCTCTGTACACTGAAGCTTTCTTT. Its protein is CASSLYTEAFF.

The V call is TRBV11-2, the J call TRBJ2-7; 9 bases match TRBD2. The CDR3 totals 15 residues. V lost 4 bases and J lost 0; bases outside the gene matches: 4. CDR1 is SGHAT, CDR2 FQNNGV, per germline. The chain's CDR3 is CASSSLAGSSYEQYF. The CDR3 DNA is TGTGCCAGCAGCTCACTAGCGGGCAGCTCCTACGAGCAGTACTTC.

The chain joins TRBV28 to TRBJ2-6; 9 bases fit TRBD1. Germline V gene lookup returns CDR1 MDHEN and CDR2 SYDVKM. CDR3 length equals 16 residues. J lost 2 bases, V lost 6 bases, and 5 bases had no gene match. The CDR3 nucleotides are TGTGCCAGCAGCCGACAGGGGGGTCCTGGGGCCAACGTCCTGACTTTC. It translates to CASSRQGGPGANVLTF.

This clone occurred a few times. This chain connects TRBV18 to TRBJ2-7; D uncertain. Germline lookup yields CDR1 KGHSH and CDR2 LQKENI. The CDR3 is 16 amino acids. V was pared by 0 bases and J by 2 bases, with 14 bases between. Written as DNA, the CDR3 is TGTGCCAGCTCACCACCTTCAGTTGGGCGTACCTACGAGCAGTACTTC. Translated: CASSPPSVGRTYEQYF.

This chain links TRBV7-2 with TRBJ1-2; 9 nucleotides line up with TRBD1. Per the germline V gene, CDR1 is SGHTA and CDR2 is FQGNSA. With V trimmed by 3 bases and J by 6 bases, 5 bases remained unmatched. The CDR3 is 14 amino acids. DNA of the CDR3: TGTGCCAGCAGCTTTTGGACAGGGGAGAATGGCTACACCTTC. Amino acid sequence: CASSFWTGENGYTF.

This clone was seen only a few times. This same CDR3 is encoded by further DNA sequences in the sample. V usage is TRBV5-1 and J usage is TRBJ2-2, with TRBD2 matching 9 bases. The trim removed 2 bases at V and 1 base at J, leaving 0 bases unmatched. Germline V CDR1 and CDR2: SGHRS, YFSETQ. The CDR3 has 15 amino acids. CDR3 loop: CASSLLAGNTGELFF. CDR3 DNA sequence: TGCGCCAGCAGCTTACTAGCGGGGAACACCGGGGAGCTGTTTTTT.

This clone was seen only a few times. The chain has TRBV10-3 and TRBJ2-1; TRBD1 matches 7 bases. The length of the CDR3 is 13 residues. With 7 bases clipped from V and 6 bases from J, the junction kept 6 bases outside the gene matches. In germline, CDR1 is ENHRY, CDR2 SYGVKD. CDR3 nucleotide sequence: TGTGCCATCATGGGACAGAGGTCCAATGAGCAGTTCTTC. This translates into CAIMGQRSNEQFF.

This clone was counted a few times. The rearrangement joins TRBV5-1 to TRBJ2-3; TRBD2 might be the D (9 bases). There are 17 residues in the CDR3. Germline CDR1 and CDR2: SGHRS and YFSETQ. V lost 0 bases to trimming and J lost 1 base, with 15 bases between them. CDR3 residues: CASSLVLAGQGTDTQYF. The CDR3 DNA reads TGCGCCAGCAGCTTGGTTCTAGCGGGACAGGGCACAGATACGCAGTATTTT.

This chain uses TRBV28 with TRBJ2-3, with 8 bases aligning to TRBD1. With V trimmed by 1 base and J by 5 bases, 8 bases remained unmatched. The germline CDR1 and CDR2 sequences are MDHEN and SYDVKM. The CDR3 sequence is 16 residues long. CDR3 nucleotides: TGTGCCAGCAGTTTATCGACAGGGGAGCGTAGAGATACGCAGTATTTT. It yields the protein CASSLSTGERRDTQYF.